This entry lists 2 T cell receptor beta chains sequenced from one sample in a study of T cell clones after liver transplantation (dated by TCRdb to the late 2010s). Library creation used the immunoSEQ multiplex PCR assay. TCRdb's version of the immuneACCESS table is confined to in-frame rearrangements and falls short of the full clone set. An unresolved V gene accounts for under half of the shortfall where checked; the remainder is of unknown origin. The sample table records around 19,000 clones; approximately 88% of these occur just once. 10% to 15% of the sample is held by the ten biggest clonotypes. The time point tag for this specimen amounts to: pre-transplant. Sequencing used CD8+ T cells from blood, obtained before liver transplant. These receptors all stem from a human donor who received a liver transplant.

The CDR3, as DNA: TGCGCCAGCAGCTTGCCGCCAAACCGGGAGACCGGCGCAGATACGCAGTATTTT. Translation gives CASSLPPNRETGADTQYF. V usage is TRBV5-1 and J usage is TRBJ2-3; maybe TRBD2 (6 bases). The CDR3 runs to 18 residues. Germline values: CDR1 SGHRS, CDR2 YFSETQ. Trimming shortened V by 1 base and J by 4 bases, and 22 bases separated the two germline ends.

The chain combines TRBV4-3 with TRBJ2-7; D remains ambiguous. The germline CDR1 and CDR2 sequences are LGHNA and YSLEER. V gave up 0 bases and J gave up 7 bases, with 10 bases separating them. The CDR3 has 13 residues. CDR3 bases: TGCGCCAGCAGCCAAGATCCGAACCAAGAGCAGTACTTC. Amino acid sequence: CASSQDPNQEQYF.